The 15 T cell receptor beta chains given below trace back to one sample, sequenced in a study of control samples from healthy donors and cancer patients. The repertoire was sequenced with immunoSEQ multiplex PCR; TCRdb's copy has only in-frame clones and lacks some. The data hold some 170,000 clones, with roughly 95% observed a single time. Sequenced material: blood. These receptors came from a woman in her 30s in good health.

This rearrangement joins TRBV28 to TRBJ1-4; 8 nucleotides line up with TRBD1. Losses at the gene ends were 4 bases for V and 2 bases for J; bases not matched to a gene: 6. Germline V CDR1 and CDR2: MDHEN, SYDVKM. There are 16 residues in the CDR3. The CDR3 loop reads CASSSRGRGTNEKLFF. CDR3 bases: TGTGCCAGCAGTTCCAGGGGGCGCGGGACTAATGAAAAACTGTTTTTT.

CDR3 DNA sequence: TGCGCCAGCAGCCAGCTGGACAGGGGGTTAACTGAAGCTTTCTTT. Its protein is CASSQLDRGLTEAFF. V usage is TRBV4-1 and J usage is TRBJ1-1, with 10 bases matching TRBD1. CDR3 length: 15 amino acids. J lost 5 bases, V lost 3 bases, and 6 bases had no gene match. Germline-derived CDR1 and CDR2 are MGHRA and YSYEKL.

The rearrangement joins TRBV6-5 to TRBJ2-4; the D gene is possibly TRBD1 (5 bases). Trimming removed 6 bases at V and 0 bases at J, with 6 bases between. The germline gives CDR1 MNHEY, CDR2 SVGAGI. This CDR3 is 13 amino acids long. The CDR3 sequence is CASRGPAKNIQYF. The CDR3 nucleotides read TGTGCCAGCAGGGGGCCAGCCAAAAACATTCAGTACTTC.

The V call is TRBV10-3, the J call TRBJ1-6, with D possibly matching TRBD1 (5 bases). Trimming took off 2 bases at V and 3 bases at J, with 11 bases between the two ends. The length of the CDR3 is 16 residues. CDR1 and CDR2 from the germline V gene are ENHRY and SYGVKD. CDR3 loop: CAISEGREIYNSPLHF. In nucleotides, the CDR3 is TGTGCCATCAGTGAGGGCAGGGAGATCTATAATTCACCCCTCCACTTT.

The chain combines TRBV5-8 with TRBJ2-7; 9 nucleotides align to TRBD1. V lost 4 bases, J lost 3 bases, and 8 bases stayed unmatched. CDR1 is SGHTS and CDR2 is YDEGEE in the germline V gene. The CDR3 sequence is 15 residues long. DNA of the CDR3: TGTGCCAGCAGCCCCCAACCGGGACAGGGCTACGAGCAGTACTTC. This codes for CASSPQPGQGYEQYF.

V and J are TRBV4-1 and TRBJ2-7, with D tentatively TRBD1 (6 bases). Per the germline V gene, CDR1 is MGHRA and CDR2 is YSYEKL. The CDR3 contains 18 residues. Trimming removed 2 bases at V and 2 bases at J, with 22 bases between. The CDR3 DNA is TGCGCCAGCAGCCAAAGGAGGAGGACAGATATGTTCGCCTACGAGCAGTACTTC. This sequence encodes CASSQRRRTDMFAYEQYF.

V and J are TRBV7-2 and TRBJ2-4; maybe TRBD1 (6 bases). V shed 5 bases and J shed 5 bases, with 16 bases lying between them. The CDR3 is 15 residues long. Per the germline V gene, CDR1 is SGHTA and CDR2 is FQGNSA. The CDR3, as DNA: TGTGCCAGCAGCCTGGGTGGGGGCTTCGAAAACATTCAGTACTTC. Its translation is CASSLGGGFENIQYF. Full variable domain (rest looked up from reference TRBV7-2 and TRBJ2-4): GAGVSQSPSNKVTEKGKDVELRCDPISGHTALYWYRQSLGQGLEFLIYFQGNSAPDKSGLPSDRFSAERTGGSVSTLTIQRTQQEDSAVYLCASSLGGGFENIQYFGAGTRLSVL.

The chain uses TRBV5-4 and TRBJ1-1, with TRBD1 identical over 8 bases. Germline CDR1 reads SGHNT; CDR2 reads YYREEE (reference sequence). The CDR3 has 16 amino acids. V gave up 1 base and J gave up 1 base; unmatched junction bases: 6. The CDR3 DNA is TGTGCCAGCAGCTTGAAGAGACAGGGGAGGAACACTGAAGCTTTCTTT. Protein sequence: CASSLKRQGRNTEAFF.

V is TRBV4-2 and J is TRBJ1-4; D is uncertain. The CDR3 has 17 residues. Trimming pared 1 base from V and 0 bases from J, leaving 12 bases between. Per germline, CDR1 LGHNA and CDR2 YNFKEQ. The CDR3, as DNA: TGTGCCAGCAGCCAAGTCGGCGGCTTAACAACTAATGAAAAACTGTTTTTT. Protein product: CASSQVGGLTTNEKLFF.

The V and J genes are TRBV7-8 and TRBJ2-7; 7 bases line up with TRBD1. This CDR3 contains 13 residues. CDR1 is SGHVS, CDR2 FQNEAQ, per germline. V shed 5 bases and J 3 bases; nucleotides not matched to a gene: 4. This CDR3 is CASSPDRVYEQYF. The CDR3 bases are TGTGCCAGCAGCCCAGACAGGGTCTACGAGCAGTACTTC.

The CDR3: CAISVGGQGPRPAHEQYF. The DNA for the CDR3 is TGTGCCATCAGTGTTGGGGGACAGGGGCCAAGACCTGCCCACGAGCAGTACTTC. The J gene is TRBJ2-7, the V gene TRBV10-3, with 10 bases fitting TRBD1. The V gene's germline CDR1 is ENHRY and CDR2 SYGVKD. V shed 4 bases, J shed 5 bases, and the junction held 17 bases outside the gene matches. The CDR3 consists of 18 residues.

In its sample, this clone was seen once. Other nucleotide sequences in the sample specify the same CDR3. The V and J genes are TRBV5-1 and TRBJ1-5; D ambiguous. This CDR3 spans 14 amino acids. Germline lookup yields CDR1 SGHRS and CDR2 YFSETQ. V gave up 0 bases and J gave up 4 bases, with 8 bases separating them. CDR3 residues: CASSLGVGNQPQHF. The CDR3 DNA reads TGCGCCAGCAGCTTGGGGGTGGGAAATCAGCCCCAGCATTTT.

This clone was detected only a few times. The CDR3 spells CASSEFDRGRAFF. As DNA, the CDR3 is TGTGCCAGCAGTGAATTTGACAGGGGGCGAGCTTTCTTT. The V call is TRBV2, the J call TRBJ1-1; 10 nucleotides align to TRBD1. The CDR3 runs to 13 residues. Germline CDR1 SNHLY, CDR2 FYNNEI. Losses at the gene ends were 2 bases for V and 10 bases for J; bases not matched to a gene: 4.

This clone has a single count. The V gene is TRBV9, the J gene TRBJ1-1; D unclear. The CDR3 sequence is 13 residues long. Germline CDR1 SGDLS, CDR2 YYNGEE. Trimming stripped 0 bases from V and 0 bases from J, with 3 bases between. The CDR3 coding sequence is TGTGCCAGCAGCGTAGTGCTGAACACTGAAGCTTTCTTT. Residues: CASSVVLNTEAFF.

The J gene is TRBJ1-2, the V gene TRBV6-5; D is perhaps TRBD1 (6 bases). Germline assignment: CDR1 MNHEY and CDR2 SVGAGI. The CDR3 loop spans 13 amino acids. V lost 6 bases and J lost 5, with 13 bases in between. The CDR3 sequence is CASSPTGAYGYTF. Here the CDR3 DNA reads TGTGCCAGCAGCCCGACAGGAGCTTATGGCTACACCTTC.